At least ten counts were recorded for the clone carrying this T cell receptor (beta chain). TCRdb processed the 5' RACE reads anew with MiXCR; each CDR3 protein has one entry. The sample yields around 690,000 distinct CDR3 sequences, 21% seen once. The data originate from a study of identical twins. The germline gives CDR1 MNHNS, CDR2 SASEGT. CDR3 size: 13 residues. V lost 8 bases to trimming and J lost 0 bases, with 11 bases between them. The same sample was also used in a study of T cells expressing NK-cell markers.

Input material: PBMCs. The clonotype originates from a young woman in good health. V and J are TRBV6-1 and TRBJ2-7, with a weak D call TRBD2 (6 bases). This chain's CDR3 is CASSKRASYEQYF. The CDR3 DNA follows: TGTGCCAGCTCTAAGCGGGCCTCCTACGAGCAGTACTTC.